This TCR beta chain originates from a study of cytomegalovirus exposure and HLA in healthy donors. Trimming at V came to 2 bases and at J to 4 bases, leaving 9 bases not matched to a gene. The CDR3 length is 16 residues. Germline V gene lookup returns CDR1 SGHKS and CDR2 YYEKEE (reference sequence). This clone was observed a single time. The PCR ran on 60 Vbeta and 13 Jbeta primers. Profiled with immunoSEQ multiplex PCR; TCRdb holds only in-frame clones, not every one. The sample has 150,000 or so clones, roughly 79% seen once. The TCR was taken from a woman between 40 and 50 years old in good health and CMV-seronegative. The rearrangement joins TRBV5-5 to TRBJ2-7; 10 bases align to TRBD1. The sequencing input was PBMCs. The CDR3 here is CASSLNPGTGVYEQYF. CDR3 nucleotide sequence: TGTGCCAGCAGCTTAAACCCCGGGACAGGGGTATACGAGCAGTACTTC. Full variable domain (outside the CDR3, taken from reference TRBV5-5 and TRBJ2-7): DAGVTQSPTHLIKTRGQQVTLRCSPISGHKSVSWYQQVLGQGPQFIFQYYEKEERGRGNFPDRFSARQFPNYSSELNVNALLLGDSALYLCASSLNPGTGVYEQYFGPGTRLTVT.